The rows below give T cell receptor beta chains drawn from one sample of a study of cytomegalovirus exposure and HLA in healthy donors. Produced via immunoSEQ multiplex PCR; TCRdb's table is partial and in-frame only. This repertoire shows some 140,000 clones, 80% to 90% found once; its top ten account for 2.9%. Sequencing was carried out using PBMCs. These receptors were taken from a young man in good health and CMV-seronegative. Both conserved end residues are part of each CDR3. D genes are given only for firm matches.

TGTGCCAGCAACGGACAGCTGAACACTGAAGCTTTCTTT,CASNGQLNTEAFF,NA,TRBV7-9,TRBJ1-1
TGTGCCAGCAGTTATTGGGAGGGGGCTAATGAAAAACTGTTTTTT,CASSYWEGANEKLFF,NA,TRBV6-6,TRBJ1-4
TGTGCCAGCAGACCAACGCACCAAGCGACCCAGTACTTC,CASRPTHQATQYF,NA,TRBV11-2,TRBJ2-5
TGTGCCAGCAGCCCGGACAGGGGGCTGTTCGGAGATGGCTACACCTTC,CASSPDRGLFGDGYTF,TRBD1,TRBV5-4,TRBJ1-2
TGCGCCAGCAGCCGTCTCGGGGGGCGGGACGAGCAGTACTTC,CASSRLGGRDEQYF,NA,TRBV5-1,TRBJ2-7
TGTGCCAGCAGCTTGGGGAGCGGGGGGCCAGATACGCAGTATTTT,CASSLGSGGPDTQYF,TRBD2,TRBV5-7,TRBJ2-3
TGTGCCAGTAGCGGGAGGGTAGATACGCAGTATTTT,CASSGRVDTQYF,TRBD2,TRBV19,TRBJ2-3
TGTGCCAGCCTCACCTTAGGGACAGCAGATACGCAGTATTTT,CASLTLGTADTQYF,TRBD1,TRBV6-1,TRBJ2-3
TGTGCCAGCAGTTCTCCGGGTCTCAGACAGATCTCGTATTTTGGCTACACCTTC,CASSSPGLRQISYFGYTF,NA,TRBV28,TRBJ1-2
TGTGCCAGCAGCCGACAGTCCTACGAGCAGTACTTC,CASSRQSYEQYF,NA,TRBV11-2,TRBJ2-7
TGTGCCAGCACCCCTTATTCGGGCAGGGGGAATGAAAAACTGTTTTTT,CASTPYSGRGNEKLFF,TRBD1,TRBV28,TRBJ1-4
TGTGCCAGCAGCTCGAGTGTCGCTCTCTCCTACGAGCAGTACTTC,CASSSSVALSYEQYF,NA,TRBV27,TRBJ2-7
TGTGCCAGCAGTCAGGGACAGTTGAACACTGAAGCTTTCTTT,CASSQGQLNTEAFF,TRBD1,TRBV28,TRBJ1-1
TGTGCCAGCGGGTACAGGCTCGAGAATGAAAAACTGTTTTTT,CASGYRLENEKLFF,NA,TRBV11-2,TRBJ1-4
TGTGCCAGCAGTGAAAGCTGGGACAGACACTATGGCTACACCTTC,CASSESWDRHYGYTF,TRBD1,TRBV6-1,TRBJ1-2
TGTGCCAGCAGCTTAGGGGCACAAACTGGGACCCAGTACTTC,CASSLGAQTGTQYF,NA,TRBV7-8,TRBJ2-5
TGTGCCGGCAACCTGGGACAGGGGGAAAAACTGTTTTTT,CAGNLGQGEKLFF,TRBD1,TRBV2,TRBJ1-4